The 18 T cell receptor beta chains in this list originate from one sample, sequenced in a study of PD-1 blockade in classical Hodgkin lymphoma. After autologous stem cell transplantation all patients relapsed, and prior brentuximab vedotin exposure differed between cohorts. Repertoires were generated with immunoSEQ multiplex PCR, while TCRdb's copy carries only in-frame clones and drops some. In the table there are 60,000 to 65,000 clones, approximately 90% of which are singletons. The material sequenced was peripheral blood mononuclear cells (PBMCs), taken at baseline. Receptors originate from a human donor with classical Hodgkin lymphoma.

This clone was recorded a few times. The V gene is TRBV11-3, the J gene TRBJ2-7, with D tentatively TRBD1 (6 bases). The CDR3 is 12 amino acids. With 5 bases removed from V and 4 bases from J, the gap between germline ends came to 9 bases. The germline gives CDR1 SGHNT, CDR2 YENEEA. For the CDR3, the DNA is TGTGCCAGCAGCCCTCAGGGGTACGAGCAGTACTTC. As protein: CASSPQGYEQYF. Looking up the rest from reference TRBV11-3 and TRBJ2-7 gives the full variable domain: EAGVVQSPRYKIIEKKQPVAFWCNPISGHNTLYWYLQNLGQGPELLIRYENEEAVDDSQLPKDRFSAERLKGVDSTLKIQPAELGDSAVYLCASSPQGYEQYFGPGTRLTVT.

This clone is a singleton in its sample. The J gene is TRBJ1-1, the V gene TRBV10-1; TRBD1 agrees at 7 bases. The ends lost 4 bases at V and 1 base at J; junction bases unmatched: 9. This CDR3 is built from 16 residues. Germline loops: CDR1 WNHNN, CDR2 SYGVQD (reference sequence). The CDR3 spells CASSAVTGEGNTEAFF. CDR3 coding DNA: TGCGCCAGCAGTGCTGTCACAGGGGAAGGGAACACTGAAGCTTTCTTT.

Only a few counts were recorded for this clone. CDR3 coding DNA: TGTGCCAGCAGTTTTGGGCCAAGCCCCGGTAATTCACCCCTCCACTTT. Its translation: CASSFGPSPGNSPLHF. J is TRBJ1-6 and V is TRBV5-6; D remains unclear. Germline V gene data show CDR1 as SGHDT and CDR2 as YYEEEE. Deletions cut 5 bases from V and 6 bases from J, with 18 bases between. This CDR3 region has 16 residues.

The chain recombines TRBV30 with TRBJ2-3, with 9 bases that match TRBD1. CDR1 is GTSNPN, CDR2 SVGIG, per germline (reference sequence). The CDR3 is 19 amino acids. V gave up 0 bases and J gave up 2 bases; unmatched junction bases: 15. This chain's CDR3 is CAWSVWTGEFLGLTDTQYF. In nucleotides, the CDR3 is TGTGCCTGGAGTGTTTGGACAGGGGAGTTTCTTGGACTCACAGATACGCAGTATTTT. Looking up the rest from reference TRBV30 and TRBJ2-3 gives the full variable domain: SQTIHQWPATLVQPVGSPLSLECTVEGTSNPNLYWYRQAAGRGLQLLFYSVGIGQISSEVPQNLSASRPQDRQFILSSKKLLLSDSGFYLCAWSVWTGEFLGLTDTQYFGPGTRLTVL.

The CDR3 region has the DNA TGTGCCAGCAGTTTAGGTATATACAAAGGGGTTAATTCACCCCTCCACTTT. This sequence encodes CASSLGIYKGVNSPLHF. The V gene is TRBV27, the J gene TRBJ1-6; tentative D call: TRBD1 (5 bases). Trimming shortened V by 2 bases and J by 6 bases, and 17 bases separated the two germline ends. Germline V gene sequence: CDR1 MNHEY, CDR2 SMNVEV (reference sequence). This CDR3 contains 17 residues.

The rearrangement links TRBV11-1 to TRBJ2-1; D perhaps matches TRBD2 (6 bases). V lost 1 base to trimming and J lost 3 bases, with 10 bases between them. Germline V lookup: CDR1 SGHAT, CDR2 FQDESV (reference sequence). This CDR3 contains 15 residues. CDR3 sequence: CASSLDGTLYNEQFF. Written as DNA, the CDR3 is TGTGCCAGCAGCTTAGATGGGACTCTCTACAATGAGCAGTTCTTC.

The chain recombines TRBV5-6 with TRBJ1-1, with TRBD1 matching over 9 bases. Germline V gives CDR1 SGHDT, CDR2 YYEEEE. This CDR3 region has 16 residues. V gave up 0 bases and J gave up 5 bases; unmatched junction bases: 8. In DNA form, the CDR3 reads TGTGCCAGCAGCTTGGGGCCACAGGGGGCGGTAACTGAAGCTTTCTTT. This codes for CASSLGPQGAVTEAFF.

The chain couples TRBV2 to TRBJ1-2, with D perhaps TRBD1 (5 bases). The CDR3 sequence is 15 residues long. CDR1 SNHLY and CDR2 FYNNEI come from the germline V gene. V was clipped by 2 bases and J by 4 bases, with 14 bases between them. The CDR3 DNA sequence: TGTGCCAGCAGTGAATTTGGGGCCTCCATCTATGGCTACACCTTC. Its translation: CASSEFGASIYGYTF.

This chain connects TRBV19 to TRBJ1-2; TRBD1 might be the D (5 bases). The V gene lost 7 bases and the J gene lost 0 bases, with 18 bases spanning the gap. The CDR3 is made up of 16 amino acids. Germline-derived CDR1 and CDR2 are LNHDA and SQIVND (reference sequence). The CDR3 bases are TGTGCCAGTACCTCAAAGGGCAGGGTCGCTAACTATGGCTACACCTTC. It translates to CASTSKGRVANYGYTF.

The chain carries TRBV19 and TRBJ1-2; D call uncertain. The germline V gene has CDR1 LNHDA and CDR2 SQIVND (reference sequence). The CDR3 runs to 16 residues. V shed 6 bases and J shed 1 base, with 18 bases lying between them. The CDR3 nucleotides read TGTGCCAGTAGCTCAGACGGGAGTCCCCTTAACTATGGCTACACCTTC. Its translation is CASSSDGSPLNYGYTF.

The rearrangement uses TRBV5-1 and TRBJ1-5; 8 bases agree with TRBD1. Germline V gene lookup returns CDR1 SGHRS and CDR2 YFSETQ. The CDR3 spans 15 residues. Trimming took 0 bases from V and 5 from J; bases not matched to a gene: 4. CDR3 in DNA: TGCGCCAGCAGCTTGGAAACAGGGGGAGATCAGCCCCAGCATTTT. Protein product: CASSLETGGDQPQHF.

V gene TRBV9 combines with J gene TRBJ2-7; D is undetermined. Deletions cut 7 bases from V and 4 bases from J, with 12 bases between. Germline V gene lookup returns CDR1 SGDLS and CDR2 YYNGEE. This CDR3 has 12 amino acids. The DNA for the CDR3 is TGTGCCAGCCGAGGACGGAATTACGAGCAGTACTTC. Translating it yields CASRGRNYEQYF. Full variable domain (remainder filled in from reference TRBV9 and TRBJ2-7): DSGVTQTPKHLITATGQRVTLRCSPRSGDLSVYWYQQSLDQGLQFLIQYYNGEERAKGNILERFSAQQFPDLHSELNLSSLELGDSALYFCASRGRNYEQYFGPGTRLTVT.

The V gene is TRBV30, the J gene TRBJ1-5; D is perhaps TRBD1 (6 bases). Germline loops: CDR1 GTSNPN, CDR2 SVGIG (reference sequence). Deletions cut 3 bases from V and 0 bases from J, with 9 bases between. This CDR3 spans 14 amino acids. The DNA for the CDR3 is TGTGCCTGGAGAGAACAGGGTAGCAATCAGCCCCAGCATTTT. The encoded protein is CAWREQGSNQPQHF.

The chain employs TRBV15 and TRBJ1-5; D not certain. Per germline, CDR1 LNHNV and CDR2 YYDKDF (reference sequence). This CDR3 is built from 15 residues. V lost 0 bases to trimming and J lost 7 bases, with 13 bases between them. CDR3 amino acids: CATSRDLGGGQPQHF. The CDR3 DNA is TGTGCCACCAGCAGAGATCTGGGAGGAGGACAGCCCCAGCATTTT.

This clone was picked up one time. V is TRBV7-9 and J is TRBJ2-7; 7 nucleotides match TRBD1. V shed 5 bases, J shed 4 bases, and the junction held 5 bases outside the gene matches. The germline V gene encodes CDR1 SEHNR and CDR2 FQNEAQ (reference sequence). The CDR3 has 13 residues. This chain's CDR3 is CASSMDRLYEQYF. The CDR3 bases are TGTGCCAGCAGCATGGACAGGTTGTACGAGCAGTACTTC.

V is TRBV9 and J is TRBJ1-2; D is unclear. CDR1 and CDR2 from the germline V gene are SGDLS and YYNGEE. This CDR3 is built from 17 residues. The V end was cut by 0 bases, the J end by 8 bases, with 23 bases between. CDR3 in amino acids: CASSVATGLDGNHGYTF. The CDR3 DNA sequence: TGTGCCAGCAGCGTAGCTACCGGGCTGGACGGAAACCACGGCTACACCTTC.

The DNA for the CDR3 is TGTGCCAGCAGGGGGGTAGAGTATGGCTACACCTTC. This gives the protein CASRGVEYGYTF. The chain couples TRBV5-5 to TRBJ1-2, with D possibly being TRBD1 (5 bases). The CDR3 consists of 12 residues. Germline V gives CDR1 SGHKS, CDR2 YYEKEE (reference sequence). V was pared by 5 bases and J by 5 bases, with 10 bases between.

The CDR3 DNA follows: TGTGCCAGCAGCCTCGATAGGACTCCCGGTACCGCTTTCTTT. The encoded protein is CASSLDRTPGTAFF. The rearrangement uses TRBV5-6 and TRBJ1-1; the D is unclear. V was cut by 4 bases and J by 11 bases, with 21 bases left in between. CDR1 is SGHDT, CDR2 YYEEEE, per germline. The CDR3 is 14 residues long.